This T cell receptor (beta chain) was found in a study of shared clonotypes between healthy human individuals. Here immunoSEQ multiplex PCR was the method, and the copy in TCRdb shows in-frame clones only, minus some. The top ten clones hold 0.36% of a sample with about 2.4 million clones, roughly 93% of them seen once. Input material: naive CD4+ T cells from PBMCs. Subset in this sample: CD45RA+ positively selected. This TCR derives from a young man in good health. Some clones in this sample may be carry-over from other donors' samples.

The CDR3 loop is CASSLVGTGSNTEAFF. The CDR3 DNA follows: TGTGCCAGCAGCTTAGTAGGGACAGGATCGAACACTGAAGCTTTCTTT. This chain connects TRBV7-9 to TRBJ1-1; 8 positions agree with TRBD1. This CDR3 spans 16 amino acids. CDR1 is SEHNR, CDR2 FQNEAQ, per germline (reference sequence). J lost 1 base, V lost 1 base, and 5 bases had no gene match.